The sequence of this T cell receptor (beta chain) was determined in a study of blood T cell repertoires in COVID-19. Study summary: The origin of the acute and convalescent COVID-19 samples was the United States, Italy and Spain. Nucleic acid was either cDNA or gDNA, and it came from T cells, B-cell-depleted T cells, or PBMCs.

Recruited during active infection, patients (from Seattle) were subsequently followed longitudinally. J was trimmed by 7 bases and V by 1 base; bases with no gene match: 5. Germline lookup yields CDR1 SGHRS and CDR2 YFSETQ. The CDR3 runs to 15 residues. Original methodology: Estimates of nucleated cell counts were drawn from the amplification of reference gene primers. Assay used: immunoSEQ multiplex PCR; TCRdb lists only in-frame clones, some missing. That table is the source of V, J and clone size, and D and trimming were worked out from the DNA. The sample carries some 220,000 clones, 65% to 90% recorded once.

The clonotype originates from a man aged 45-65 years with COVID-19, enrolled during active disease. The chain links TRBV5-1 to TRBJ1-4; TRBD1 aligns across 9 bases. Material: peripheral blood. The DNA of the CDR3 is TGCGCCAGCAGCTTGAGGGACAGGGCACGTGAAAAACTGTTTTTT. It specifies CASSLRDRAREKLFF.